A single sample gave rise to the 22 T cell receptor beta chains below, sequenced in a study of blood T cell repertoires in COVID-19. Generated by immunoSEQ multiplex PCR, the TCRdb table keeps only in-frame clones and is missing some. The sample has about 190,000 clones, 80% to 85% seen once. The sequencing sample was made of peripheral blood. The origin of the receptors is a human donor in a cohort sampled during active COVID-19.

This clone was seen only a few times. This sequence joins TRBV7-9 and TRBJ1-4; D gene ambiguous. Germline V gives CDR1 SEHNR, CDR2 FQNEAQ (reference sequence). The CDR3 is made up of 16 amino acids. V was shortened by 5 bases and J by 1 base, with 14 bases between the two germline ends. The CDR3: CASSPQRLRTNEKLFF. The CDR3 nucleotides read TGTGCCAGCAGCCCCCAGAGGTTGAGAACTAATGAAAAACTGTTTTTT.

The V and J genes are TRBV15 and TRBJ2-1, with D hard to call. V gave up 5 bases and J gave up 5 bases, with 4 bases separating them. The CDR3 is 11 amino acids. CDR1 and CDR2 (germline): LNHNV, YYDKDF (reference sequence). The CDR3 is CATSLDNEQFF. CDR3 nucleotides: TGTGCCACCAGCCTCGACAATGAGCAGTTCTTC.

V gene TRBV28 combines with J gene TRBJ2-7; tentative D call: TRBD1 (5 bases). The germline CDR1 and CDR2 sequences are MDHEN and SYDVKM. The V end was cut by 3 bases, the J end by 1 base, with 7 bases between. This CDR3 is built from 13 residues. Here the CDR3 DNA reads TGTGCCAGCAGTTTTGCAGGGTCCTACGAGCAGTACTTC. It yields the protein CASSFAGSYEQYF.

The J gene is TRBJ2-5, the V gene TRBV21-1; the tabulated D call, TRBD1, remains unverified against the DNA. TRBV21-1 counts as a pseudogene. The CDR3 is 20 residues long. The CDR3 region is CASNPNRTGKKRRSVETQYF. Written as DNA, the CDR3 is TGTGCCAGCAACCCAAACAGAACAGGGAAAAAGCGTCGATCAGTGGAGACCCAGTACTTC.

The V and J genes are TRBV3-1 (or the pseudogene TRBV3-2) and TRBJ2-7, with D perhaps matching TRBD2 (6 bases). Trimming cost V 8 bases and J 1 base, with 15 bases left between them. This CDR3 contains 14 residues. The germline gives CDR1 LGHDT, CDR2 YNNKEL (reference sequence). The CDR3 coding sequence is TGTGCCAGCTCCCTGGGCGGGGAGTCCTACGAGCAGTACTTC. Amino acids: CASSLGGESYEQYF.

This chain joins TRBV3-1 (or the pseudogene TRBV3-2) and TRBJ2-7, with TRBD2 matching over 9 bases. The junction had 6 bases not matched to a gene; V was cut back by 4 bases and J by 5 bases. The V gene's germline CDR1 is LGHDT and CDR2 YNNKEL (reference sequence). This CDR3 has 14 amino acids. The CDR3 here is CASSPTSGYHEQYF. The CDR3 region has the DNA TGTGCCAGCAGCCCCACTAGCGGGTACCACGAGCAGTACTTC.

The V and J genes are TRBV12-5 and TRBJ2-3; 9 positions agree with TRBD2. The CDR3 runs to 16 residues. Trimming cost V 2 bases and J 2 bases; bases outside gene matches: 5. Germline V gene lookup returns CDR1 LGHNT and CDR2 FRNRAP. The CDR3, as DNA: TGTGCTAGTGGTTTGCAGCTAGCGGGATTCACAGATACGCAGTATTTT. Translating gives CASGLQLAGFTDTQYF.

The genes are TRBV5-1 and TRBJ2-5, with 9 nucleotides matching TRBD1. V shed 4 bases and J 5 bases; nucleotides not matched to a gene: 9. Per germline, CDR1 SGHRS and CDR2 YFSETQ. CDR3 size: 15 residues. In DNA form, the CDR3 reads TGCGCCAGCAGCCGGCGGAGGGACAGGGTCGAGACCCAGTACTTC. Translated: CASSRRRDRVETQYF.

The chain recombines TRBV4-2 with TRBJ1-2; D remains ambiguous. V dropped 0 bases and J dropped 0 bases, with 5 bases sitting between them. There are 14 residues in the CDR3. Per germline, CDR1 LGHNA and CDR2 YNFKEQ. For the CDR3, the DNA is TGTGCCAGCAGCCAAGACCGAGCTAACTATGGCTACACCTTC. Translation: CASSQDRANYGYTF.

This rearrangement joins TRBV18 to TRBJ2-1; 13 bases agree with TRBD2. Trimming took 5 bases from V and 8 from J; bases not matched to a gene: 12. Per germline, CDR1 KGHSH and CDR2 LQKENI. The CDR3 is 17 residues long. In nucleotides, the CDR3 is TGTGCCAGCTCATCACGACTTGGACTAGCGGGAGTTTATGAGCAGTTCTTC. This gives the protein CASSSRLGLAGVYEQFF.

This clone was observed a single time. The chain couples TRBV18 to TRBJ1-1; no firm D call. CDR1 and CDR2 (germline): KGHSH, LQKENI. The CDR3 length is 12 residues. Trimming left V 1 base short and J 4 bases short, with 4 bases between. In nucleotides, the CDR3 is TGTGCCAGCTCACCACTCGGCACTGAAGCTTTCTTT. It specifies CASSPLGTEAFF.

The chain has TRBV3-1 (or the pseudogene TRBV3-2) and TRBJ2-1; 8 nucleotides line up with TRBD1. Germline V gene sequence: CDR1 LGHDT, CDR2 YNNKEL (reference sequence). This CDR3 region has 12 residues. Trimming took 7 bases from V and 9 from J; bases not matched to a gene: 5. The CDR3 is CASTPGGFEQFF. In nucleotides, the CDR3 is TGTGCCAGCACCCCAGGGGGCTTTGAGCAGTTCTTC.

This chain joins TRBV20-1 and TRBJ1-1; D might be TRBD1 (6 bases). The germline V gene has CDR1 DFQATT and CDR2 SNEGSKA (reference sequence). V lost 6 bases and J 8 bases, leaving 13 bases between the germline ends. The CDR3 length is 11 residues. The CDR3 nucleotides read TGCAGTGCCACAGGGTTGCCGGAAGCTTTCTTT. It encodes CSATGLPEAFF.

This sequence joins TRBV5-4 and TRBJ2-6; no firm D call. V shed 4 bases and J shed 0 bases, with 8 bases lying between them. The germline gives CDR1 SGHNT, CDR2 YYREEE (reference sequence). The CDR3 consists of 15 residues. CDR3 sequence reads: CASSPDRSGANVLTF. CDR3 DNA: TGTGCCAGCAGCCCAGATCGCTCTGGGGCCAACGTCCTGACTTTC. Full variable domain (missing parts from reference TRBV5-4 and TRBJ2-6): ETGVTQSPTHLIKTRGQQVTLRCSSQSGHNTVSWYQQALGQGPQFIFQYYREEENGRGNFPPRFSGLQFPNYSSELNVNALELDDSALYLCASSPDRSGANVLTFGAGSRLTVL.

The rearrangement links TRBV7-9 to TRBJ1-2; 7 bases are a match to TRBD1. J was trimmed by 5 bases and V by 1 base; bases with no gene match: 1. The CDR3 loop spans 13 amino acids. Per germline, CDR1 SEHNR and CDR2 FQNEAQ (reference sequence). CDR3 nucleotides: TGTGCCAGCAGCTTAGAGACAGGGTATGGCTACACCTTC. Translation gives CASSLETGYGYTF.

V and J are TRBV7-9 and TRBJ2-2; 8 positions match TRBD2. This CDR3 region has 14 residues. CDR1 is SEHNR and CDR2 is FQNEAQ in the germline V gene (reference sequence). V shed 5 bases, J shed 1 base, and the junction held 0 bases outside the gene matches. The CDR3 DNA is TGTGCCAGCAGCGCGGGAGGGAACACCGGGGAGCTGTTTTTT. Its translation is CASSAGGNTGELFF. Full variable domain (rest looked up from reference TRBV7-9 and TRBJ2-2): DTGVSQNPRHKITKRGQNVTFRCDPISEHNRLYWYRQTLGQGPEFLTYFQNEAQLEKSRLLSDRFSAERPKGSFSTLEIQRTEQGDSAMYLCASSAGGNTGELFFGEGSRLTVL.

The J gene is TRBJ2-4, the V gene TRBV5-1; D is perhaps TRBD1 (5 bases). CDR1 is SGHRS, CDR2 YFSETQ, per germline. This CDR3 has 16 residues. Trimming shortened V by 0 bases and J by 8 bases, and 18 bases separated the two germline ends. The CDR3 region is CASSLGVDTRSDIQYF. The CDR3 DNA reads TGCGCCAGCAGCTTGGGAGTGGACACCCGATCGGACATTCAGTACTTC.

The chain combines TRBV3-1 (or the pseudogene TRBV3-2) with TRBJ2-5; no reliable D call. CDR1 and CDR2 from the germline V gene are LGHDT and YNNKEL (reference sequence). This CDR3 has 15 residues. V lost 0 bases and J 2 bases, leaving 10 bases between the germline ends. CDR3 region: CASSQDIGRQETQYF. The CDR3 DNA is TGTGCCAGCAGCCAAGATATTGGCAGGCAAGAGACCCAGTACTTC.

This clone was seen only a few times. This chain joins TRBV28 and TRBJ1-2; TRBD1 aligns across 10 bases. Trimming cost V 5 bases and J 7 bases; bases outside gene matches: 13. The CDR3 is made up of 16 amino acids. Per the germline V gene, CDR1 is MDHEN and CDR2 is SYDVKM. CDR3 residues: CASSAPGTGALFGYTF. The CDR3, as DNA: TGTGCCAGCAGTGCCCCCGGGACAGGGGCCCTCTTTGGCTACACCTTC.

V is TRBV15 and J is TRBJ2-7; the match to TRBD2 covers 11 bases. The CDR3 extends over 16 amino acids. CDR1 LNHNV and CDR2 YYDKDF come from the germline V gene (reference sequence). J was trimmed by 6 bases and V by 8 bases; bases with no gene match: 15. The CDR3: CATGTSGGRLLSEQYF. CDR3 sequence (DNA): TGTGCCACCGGGACTAGCGGAGGACGCCTACTATCCGAGCAGTACTTC.

This clone has a handful of counts. The CDR3 DNA reads as TGTGCCAGCAGCTCCCAAAATCTAGCGGGACGATTTCTTACCTACGAGCAGTACTTC. Its translation: CASSSQNLAGRFLTYEQYF. The genes are TRBV14 and TRBJ2-7; 9 nucleotides agree with TRBD2. This CDR3 is built from 19 residues. Losses at the gene ends were 5 bases for V and 2 bases for J; bases not matched to a gene: 19. Germline CDR1 is SGHDN and CDR2 is FVKESK.

In this sample, this clone turned up once. V usage is TRBV30 and J usage is TRBJ2-5; D might be TRBD1 (6 bases). Between the trimmed V and J ends, which lost 5 bases and 2 bases, there was a span of 12 bases. The CDR3 is 13 amino acids. Per germline, CDR1 GTSNPN and CDR2 SVGIG (reference sequence). The CDR3 DNA reads TGTGCCTGGGGGGCAGGGGTACAAGAGACCCAGTACTTC. The encoded protein is CAWGAGVQETQYF.